This T cell receptor beta chain was sequenced during a study of human T cells and chemical hapten exposure. Time point defined: pre-sensitization, week 0. Treatment in this sample: therapeutic diphenylcyclopropenone sensitization with weekly scalp DPC. This CDR3 region has 15 residues. V lost 4 bases to trimming and J lost 2 bases, with 15 bases between them. From germline, CDR1 is LGHNA and CDR2 YSLEER. TCRdb fed the RACE reads into MiXCR, producing one record per CDR3 protein. The table records about 68,000 distinct CDR3 sequences, around 9.9% of them present only once. This specimen was whole blood, taken in connection with sensitization to the hapten diphenylcyclopropenone (DPC). This TCR came from a woman aged 50 to 65 with alopecia areata. Some clones in this sample may be carry-over from other donors' samples. The chain couples TRBV4-3 to TRBJ2-7; D unresolved. The CDR3 protein is CASSLLREGPYEQYF. The CDR3 bases are TGCGCCAGCAGCCTCCTAAGGGAAGGGCCCTACGAGCAGTACTTC.